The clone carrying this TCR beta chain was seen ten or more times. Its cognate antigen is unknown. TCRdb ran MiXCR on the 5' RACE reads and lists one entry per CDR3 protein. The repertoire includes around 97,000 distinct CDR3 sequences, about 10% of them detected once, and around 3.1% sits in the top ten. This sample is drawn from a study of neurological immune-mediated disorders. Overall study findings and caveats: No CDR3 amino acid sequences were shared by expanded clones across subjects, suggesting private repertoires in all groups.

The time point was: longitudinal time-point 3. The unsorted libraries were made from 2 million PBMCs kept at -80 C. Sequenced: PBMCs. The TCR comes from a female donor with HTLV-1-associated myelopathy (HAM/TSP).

The CDR3 here is CSAPTGRTDTQYF. The CDR3 coding sequence is TGCAGTGCACCGACAGGGAGGACAGATACGCAGTATTTT. The chain is built from TRBV20-1 and TRBJ2-3; a possible D gene is TRBD1 (7 bases). This CDR3 is built from 13 residues. The V end was cut by 6 bases, the J end by 3 bases, with 13 bases between. The germline gives CDR1 DFQATT, CDR2 SNEGSKA (reference sequence).